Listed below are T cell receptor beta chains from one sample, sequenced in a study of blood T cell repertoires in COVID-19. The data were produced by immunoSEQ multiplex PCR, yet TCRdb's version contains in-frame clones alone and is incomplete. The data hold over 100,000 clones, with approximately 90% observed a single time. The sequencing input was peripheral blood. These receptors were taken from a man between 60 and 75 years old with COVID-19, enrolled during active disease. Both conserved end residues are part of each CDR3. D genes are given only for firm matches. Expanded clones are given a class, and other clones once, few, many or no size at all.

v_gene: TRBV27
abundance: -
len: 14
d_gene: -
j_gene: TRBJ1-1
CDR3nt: TGTGCCAGCAGTTTCTCAGAATCGAACACTGAAGCTTTCTTT
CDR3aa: CASSFSESNTEAFF

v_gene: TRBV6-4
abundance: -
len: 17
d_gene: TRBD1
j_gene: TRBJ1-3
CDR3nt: TGTGCCGGCAGGGGACAGCCTTATAGTGCCCAGGGAAACACCATATATTTT
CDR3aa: CAGRGQPYSAQGNTIYF

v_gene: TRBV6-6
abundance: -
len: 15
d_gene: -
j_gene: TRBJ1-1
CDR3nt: TGTGCCAGCAGTCCCTCTCGGGTATCCCCTACAGGAGCTTTCTTT
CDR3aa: CASSPSRVSPTGAFF

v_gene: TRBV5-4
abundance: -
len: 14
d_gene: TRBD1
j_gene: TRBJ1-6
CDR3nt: TGTGCCAGCAGCCCCGGACAGGGGGATTCACCCCTCCACTTT
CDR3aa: CASSPGQGDSPLHF

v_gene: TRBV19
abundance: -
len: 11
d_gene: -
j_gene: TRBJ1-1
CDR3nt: TGTGCCAGTAGTGTCGGACTTGAAGCTTTCTTT
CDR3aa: CASSVGLEAFF

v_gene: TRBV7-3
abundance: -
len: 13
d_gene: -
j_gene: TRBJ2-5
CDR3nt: TGTGCCAGCAGCTCCGGGGTCGGAGAGACCCAGTACTTC
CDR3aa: CASSSGVGETQYF

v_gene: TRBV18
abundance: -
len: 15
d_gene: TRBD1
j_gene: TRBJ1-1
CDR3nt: TGTGCCAGCTCACCCCACAGGGGCATGAACACTGAAGCTTTCTTT
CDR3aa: CASSPHRGMNTEAFF

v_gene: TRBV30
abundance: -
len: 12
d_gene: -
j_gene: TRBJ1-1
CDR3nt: TGTGCCTGGAGGGCAAGTATCACTGAAGCTTTCTTT
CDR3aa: CAWRASITEAFF

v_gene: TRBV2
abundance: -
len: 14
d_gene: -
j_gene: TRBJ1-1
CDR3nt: TGTGCCAGCAGTGTCGGCAGGCCCAACACTGAAGCTTTCTTT
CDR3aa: CASSVGRPNTEAFF

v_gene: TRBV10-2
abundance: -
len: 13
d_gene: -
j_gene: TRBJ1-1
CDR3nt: TGCGCCAGCACCCGCGGGGAAGGCACTGAAGCTTTCTTT
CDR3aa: CASTRGEGTEAFF

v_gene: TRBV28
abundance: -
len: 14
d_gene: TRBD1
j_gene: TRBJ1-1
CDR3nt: TGTGCCAGCGACAGGGCTGCTCTGAACACTGAAGCTTTCTTT
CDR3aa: CASDRAALNTEAFF

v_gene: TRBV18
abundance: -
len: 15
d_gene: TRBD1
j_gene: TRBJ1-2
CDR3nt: TGTGCCAGCTCACCAAGGGACAGGGGTGGGTATGGCTACACCTTC
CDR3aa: CASSPRDRGGYGYTF

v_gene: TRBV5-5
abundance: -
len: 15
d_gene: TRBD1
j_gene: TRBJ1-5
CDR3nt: TGTGCCAGCAGCTTCCTAACAGGGGAAACTCAGCCCCAGCATTTT
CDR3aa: CASSFLTGETQPQHF

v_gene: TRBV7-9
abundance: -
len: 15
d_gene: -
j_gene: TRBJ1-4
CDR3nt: TGTGCCAGCAGCTGGGGGTCCGCCGGGGGTGAAAAACTGTTTTTT
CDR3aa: CASSWGSAGGEKLFF

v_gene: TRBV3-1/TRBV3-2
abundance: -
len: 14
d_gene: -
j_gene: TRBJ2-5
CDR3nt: TGTGCCAGCAGCCAAGAGTGGCAGCAAGAGACCCAGTACTTC
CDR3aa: CASSQEWQQETQYF

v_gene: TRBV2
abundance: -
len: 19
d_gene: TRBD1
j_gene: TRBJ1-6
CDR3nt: TGTGCCAGCAGCAAATCCCGGGACAGGGGCCCCGCACGAAATTCACCCCTCCACTTT
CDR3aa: CASSKSRDRGPARNSPLHF

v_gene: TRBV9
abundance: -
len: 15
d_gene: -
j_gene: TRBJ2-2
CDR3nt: TGTGCCAGCAGCGTAGGCGGGCTGAGCACCGGGGAGCTGTTTTTT
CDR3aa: CASSVGGLSTGELFF

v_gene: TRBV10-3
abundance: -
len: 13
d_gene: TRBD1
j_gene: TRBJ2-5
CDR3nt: TGTGCCATCAATACAGGGGGCCAAGAGACCCAGTACTTC
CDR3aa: CAINTGGQETQYF

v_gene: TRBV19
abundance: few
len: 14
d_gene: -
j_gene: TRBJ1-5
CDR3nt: TGTGCCAGTAGCGGGGAATTCGGGCATCAGCCCCAGCATTTT
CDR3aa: CASSGEFGHQPQHF

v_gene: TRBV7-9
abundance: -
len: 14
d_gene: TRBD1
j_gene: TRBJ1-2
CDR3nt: TGTGCCAGCAGCTTACTACAGGGGCTCGATGGCTACACCTTC
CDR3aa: CASSLLQGLDGYTF

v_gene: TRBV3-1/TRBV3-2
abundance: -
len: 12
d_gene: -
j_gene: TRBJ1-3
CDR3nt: TGTGCCAGCAGCCACCCTCTAGGCACCATATATTTT
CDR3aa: CASSHPLGTIYF